The 21 T cell receptor beta chains listed next were all sequenced from one sample in a study of beta chain features in type 1 diabetes. Regarding the study as a whole: Type 1 diabetes patients had TCRB CDR3s that were shorter (moderately but significantly so) in all four CD4+ subsets.

Their specific antigens are unknown. The isolated RNA, all of it, was reverse transcribed, so expressed TCRB transcripts were what got sequenced. Assay used: immunoSEQ multiplex PCR; TCRdb lists only in-frame clones, some missing. The sample includes 150,000 to 200,000 clones, 8.5% to 10% of them seen just once. The source material was central memory CD4+ T cells from blood. These receptors came from a woman in her 30s with type 1 diabetes.

The chain links TRBV2 to TRBJ2-3, with 11 nucleotides matching TRBD2. CDR3 length: 16 residues. Germline lookup yields CDR1 SNHLY and CDR2 FYNNEI. Unmatched junction bases numbered 11, after V lost 7 bases and J lost 5 bases. The CDR3 coding sequence is TGTGCCAGCACAGGGACTAGCGGTTTCAGGGGAGATACGCAGTATTTT. Translating gives CASTGTSGFRGDTQYF.

The chain uses TRBV7-2 and TRBJ1-2; 10 nucleotides match TRBD1. This CDR3 is built from 14 residues. Germline CDR1 is SGHTA and CDR2 is FQGNSA. The V segment lost 5 bases and the J segment 6 bases; nucleotides outside the gene matches: 6. Here the CDR3 reads CASSPGQGFNGYTF. In DNA, the CDR3 is TGTGCCAGCAGCCCGGGACAGGGGTTCAATGGCTACACCTTC.

The rearrangement uses TRBV5-6 and TRBJ1-5, with a weak D call TRBD1 (6 bases). This CDR3 contains 14 residues. The V end lost 0 bases, the J end lost 2 bases, and 6 bases lay between the germline ends. Germline V lookup: CDR1 SGHDT, CDR2 YYEEEE. CDR3 bases: TGTGCCAGCAGCTTGGACAGGGGCAATCAGCCCCAGCATTTT. Protein product: CASSLDRGNQPQHF.

In its sample, this clone was seen a few times. This chain links TRBV4-2 with TRBJ1-2; no clear D gene. Trimming removed 2 bases at V and 4 bases at J, with 38 bases between. The germline V gene has CDR1 LGHNA and CDR2 YNFKEQ. There are 23 residues in the CDR3. CDR3 bases: TGTGCCAGCAGCCAACTTTCACGGGATAGGATTGGAGAGGACGGCCTTCGAATCTATGGCTACACCTTC. It translates to CASSQLSRDRIGEDGLRIYGYTF.

The chain employs TRBV10-1 and TRBJ2-1; TRBD2 agrees at 8 bases. The germline CDR1 and CDR2 sequences are WNHNN and SYGVQD (reference sequence). The CDR3 sequence is 15 residues long. V gave up 3 bases and J gave up 2 bases; unmatched junction bases: 3. CDR3 sequence: CASSDRSGAYNEQFF. CDR3 in DNA: TGCGCCAGCAGTGACCGTAGCGGGGCCTACAATGAGCAGTTCTTC.

This clone was observed a few times. V and J are TRBV30 and TRBJ1-4, with a tentative D call TRBD1 (6 bases). V dropped 0 bases and J dropped 4 bases, with 12 bases sitting between them. This CDR3 spans 15 amino acids. Germline CDR1 is GTSNPN and CDR2 is SVGIG (reference sequence). CDR3 loop: CAWSVSGTNNEKLFF. As DNA, the CDR3 is TGTGCCTGGAGTGTATCCGGGACAAATAATGAAAAACTGTTTTTT.

This clone has only a few counts. J is TRBJ2-7 and V is TRBV2, with 9 nucleotides matching TRBD1. CDR3 size: 15 residues. CDR1 is SNHLY, CDR2 FYNNEI, per germline. V lost 2 bases to trimming and J lost 3 bases; unmatched junction nucleotides: 5. Here the CDR3 DNA reads TGTGCCAGCAGTGAAATGGGACAGGGCGGCTACGAGCAGTACTTC. The encoded protein is CASSEMGQGGYEQYF.

This clone was found a few times. The V call is TRBV11-2, the J call TRBJ2-5; a possible D gene is TRBD2 (6 bases). Trimming took 1 base from V and 2 from J, leaving 11 bases between them. From germline, CDR1 is SGHAT and CDR2 FQNNGV. The CDR3 is 15 residues long. The CDR3 DNA is TGTGCCAGCAGCTTAGCAGTTAGCGGACAAGAGACCCAGTACTTC. Amino acids: CASSLAVSGQETQYF.

The V gene is TRBV25-1, the J gene TRBJ1-5; TRBD1 aligns across 7 bases. Germline V CDR1 and CDR2: MGHDK, SYGVNS. CDR3 length: 14 residues. V gave up 4 bases and J gave up 2 bases; unmatched junction bases: 2. The DNA for the CDR3 is TGTGCCAGCAGTGGGGGACAGCGCAATCAGCCCCAGCATTTT. Translating it yields CASSGGQRNQPQHF.

This chain links TRBV28 with TRBJ2-2; D unresolved. CDR3 size: 13 residues. Germline V gene sequence: CDR1 MDHEN, CDR2 SYDVKM. The V and J ends lost 7 bases and 3 bases respectively, with 9 bases between them. The CDR3 sequence is CASIFRDTGELFF. The DNA for the CDR3 is TGTGCCAGCATTTTCCGGGACACCGGGGAGCTGTTTTTT.

The V and J genes are TRBV4-2 and TRBJ2-3; D perhaps matches TRBD2 (5 bases). Trimming left V 0 bases short and J 2 bases short, with 12 bases between. Germline-derived CDR1 and CDR2 are LGHNA and YNFKEQ. CDR3 length: 16 amino acids. The CDR3 DNA reads as TGTGCCAGCAGCCAAGAGGGAGATCCCCCCACAGATACGCAGTATTTT. As protein: CASSQEGDPPTDTQYF.

This clone was detected a few times. This chain links TRBV5-1 with TRBJ2-1; possible D gene TRBD2, 6 bases. V was cut by 5 bases and J by 6 bases, with 15 bases left in between. The germline V gene encodes CDR1 SGHRS and CDR2 YFSETQ. The CDR3 loop spans 14 amino acids. The CDR3 region has the DNA TGCGCCAGCAGACGGGGTAGCGGACCCAATGAGCAGTTCTTC. Protein: CASRRGSGPNEQFF.

The J gene is TRBJ1-4, the V gene TRBV11-1, with TRBD1 matching over 8 bases. From germline, CDR1 is SGHAT and CDR2 FQDESV (reference sequence). V shed 3 bases, J shed 6 bases, and the junction held 3 bases outside the gene matches. This CDR3 spans 14 amino acids. The CDR3 loop reads CASSFGQGDEKLFF. For the CDR3, the DNA is TGTGCCAGCAGCTTCGGACAGGGCGATGAAAAACTGTTTTTT.

The V and J genes are TRBV6-1 and TRBJ2-5, with 9 bases that match TRBD1. Germline CDR1 and CDR2: MNHNS and SASEGT. There are 14 residues in the CDR3. Unmatched junction bases numbered 7, after V lost 5 bases and J lost 6 bases. The CDR3 DNA reads as TGTGCCAGCAGTCGGACAGGGGTAGGGCAGACCCAGTACTTC. Protein sequence: CASSRTGVGQTQYF.

A few counts support this clone. The V call is TRBV2, the J call TRBJ2-3, with D possibly being TRBD2 (6 bases). Germline CDR1 SNHLY, CDR2 FYNNEI. This CDR3 contains 15 residues. Trimming took off 6 bases at V and 0 bases at J, with 13 bases between the two ends. The CDR3 sequence is CASRRDSRSTDTQYF. DNA for the CDR3: TGTGCCAGCAGGCGGGACTCCCGGAGCACAGATACGCAGTATTTT.

The V call is TRBV28, the J call TRBJ1-2, with 7 bases that match TRBD1. V lost 4 bases, J lost 2 bases, and 4 bases stayed unmatched. CDR3 length: 14 residues. CDR1 is MDHEN, CDR2 SYDVKM, per germline. In nucleotides, the CDR3 is TGTGCCAGCAGTTATGGGACAGCGAACTATGGCTACACCTTC. Its translation: CASSYGTANYGYTF.

This clone was counted a few times. V and J are TRBV28 and TRBJ2-7, with 8 bases matching TRBD2. J lost 0 bases, V lost 6 bases, and 4 bases had no gene match. CDR3 length: 14 residues. Germline CDR1 reads MDHEN; CDR2 reads SYDVKM. DNA of the CDR3: TGTGCCAGCAGACCCGCGGGGGGCTCCTACGAGCAGTACTTC. This translates into CASRPAGGSYEQYF.

The rearrangement uses TRBV9 and TRBJ1-2; a weak D match, TRBD1 (6 bases). Trimming pared 4 bases from V and 3 bases from J, leaving 10 bases between. The V gene's germline CDR1 is SGDLS and CDR2 YYNGEE. This CDR3 has 13 amino acids. The CDR3 loop reads CASSSRQDYGYTF. CDR3 nucleotide sequence: TGTGCCAGCAGCTCCCGACAGGACTATGGCTACACCTTC.

There are a few counts of this clone. The chain has TRBV18 and TRBJ2-2, with D uncertain. The V gene lost 3 bases and the J gene lost 0 bases, with 11 bases spanning the gap. The CDR3 length is 16 residues. The germline gives CDR1 KGHSH, CDR2 LQKENI. CDR3 nucleotide sequence: TGTGCCAGCTCACCGTCGAGACTCGCGAACACCGGGGAGCTGTTTTTT. It encodes CASSPSRLANTGELFF.

The rearrangement joins TRBV4-2 to TRBJ2-5; 9 nucleotides align to TRBD2. This CDR3 spans 15 amino acids. CDR1 is LGHNA, CDR2 YNFKEQ, per germline. After removal of 1 base from V and 5 bases from J, the junction contained 5 bases not matched to a gene. CDR3 bases: TGTGCCAGCAGCCAAGGGGGACTAGCTGGGGAGACCCAGTACTTC. Translating gives CASSQGGLAGETQYF.

This clone was recorded a few times. The J gene is TRBJ2-2, the V gene TRBV5-1, with 9 bases fitting TRBD1. This CDR3 spans 14 amino acids. Unmatched junction bases numbered 5, after V lost 6 bases and J lost 5 bases. Germline loops: CDR1 SGHRS, CDR2 YFSETQ. The CDR3 reads CASMGQGVTGELFF. The CDR3 DNA sequence: TGCGCCAGCATGGGACAGGGAGTGACCGGGGAGCTGTTTTTT.